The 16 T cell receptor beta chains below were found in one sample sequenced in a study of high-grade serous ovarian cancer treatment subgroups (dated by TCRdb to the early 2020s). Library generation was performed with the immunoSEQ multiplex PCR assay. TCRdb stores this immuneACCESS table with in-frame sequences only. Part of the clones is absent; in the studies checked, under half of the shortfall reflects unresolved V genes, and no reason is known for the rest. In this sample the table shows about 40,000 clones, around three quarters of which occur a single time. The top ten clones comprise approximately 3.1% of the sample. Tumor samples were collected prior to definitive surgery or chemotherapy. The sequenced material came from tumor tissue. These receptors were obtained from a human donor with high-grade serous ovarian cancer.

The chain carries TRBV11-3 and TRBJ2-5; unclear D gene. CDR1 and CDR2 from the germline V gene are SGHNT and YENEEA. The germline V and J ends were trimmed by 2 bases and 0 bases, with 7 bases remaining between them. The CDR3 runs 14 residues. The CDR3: CASSLKGDQETQYF. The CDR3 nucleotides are TGTGCCAGCAGCTTAAAAGGTGACCAAGAGACCCAGTACTTC.

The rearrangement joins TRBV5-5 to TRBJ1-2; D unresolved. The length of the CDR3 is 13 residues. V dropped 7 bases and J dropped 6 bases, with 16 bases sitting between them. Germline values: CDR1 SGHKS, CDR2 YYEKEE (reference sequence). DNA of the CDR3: TGTGCCAGCGGTCCCCTCTTGGCGCATGGCTACACCTTC. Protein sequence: CASGPLLAHGYTF.

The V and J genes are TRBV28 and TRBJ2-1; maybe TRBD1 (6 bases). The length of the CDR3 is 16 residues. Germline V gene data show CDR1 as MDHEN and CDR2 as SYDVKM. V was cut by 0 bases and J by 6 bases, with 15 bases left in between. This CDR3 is CASSLWGRGKVNEQFF. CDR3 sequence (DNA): TGTGCCAGCAGTTTATGGGGCAGGGGAAAGGTCAATGAGCAGTTCTTC.

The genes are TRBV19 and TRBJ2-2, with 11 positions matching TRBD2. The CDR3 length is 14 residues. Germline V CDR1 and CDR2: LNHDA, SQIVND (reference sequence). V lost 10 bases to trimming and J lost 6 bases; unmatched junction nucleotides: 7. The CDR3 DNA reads TGTGCCACTCAGACTAGCGGGGTGGCCGGGGAGCTGTTTTTT. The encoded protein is CATQTSGVAGELFF.

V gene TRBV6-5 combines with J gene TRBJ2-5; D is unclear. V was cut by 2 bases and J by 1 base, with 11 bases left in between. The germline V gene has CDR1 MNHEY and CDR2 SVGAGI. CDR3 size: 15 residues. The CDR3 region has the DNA TGTGCCAGCAGTTACCCCCCTGCGCTCCAAGAGACCCAGTACTTC. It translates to CASSYPPALQETQYF.

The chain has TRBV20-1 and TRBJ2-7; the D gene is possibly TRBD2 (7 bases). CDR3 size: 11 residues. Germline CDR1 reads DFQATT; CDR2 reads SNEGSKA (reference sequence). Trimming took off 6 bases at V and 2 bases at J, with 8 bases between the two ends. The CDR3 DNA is TGCAGTGCCGGGGGGCCCTACGAGCAGTACTTC. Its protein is CSAGGPYEQYF.

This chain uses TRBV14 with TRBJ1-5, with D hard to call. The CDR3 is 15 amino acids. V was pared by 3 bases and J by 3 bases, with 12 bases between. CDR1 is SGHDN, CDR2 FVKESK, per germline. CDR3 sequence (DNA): TGTGCCAGCAGCCAGGACGGGATTATCAATCAGCCCCAGCATTTT. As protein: CASSQDGIINQPQHF.

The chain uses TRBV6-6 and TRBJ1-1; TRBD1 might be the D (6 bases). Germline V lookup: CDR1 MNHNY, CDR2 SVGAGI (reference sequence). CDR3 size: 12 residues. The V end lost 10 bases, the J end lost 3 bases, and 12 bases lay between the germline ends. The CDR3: CATIGGDTEAFF. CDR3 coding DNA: TGTGCCACAATAGGGGGGGACACTGAAGCTTTCTTT.

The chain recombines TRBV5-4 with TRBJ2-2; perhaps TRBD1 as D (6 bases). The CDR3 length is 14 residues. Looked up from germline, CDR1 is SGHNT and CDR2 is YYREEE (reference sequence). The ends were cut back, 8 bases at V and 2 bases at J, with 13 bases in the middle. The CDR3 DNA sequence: TGTGCCAGTCGCCGGGACACAAACACCGGGGAGCTGTTTTTT. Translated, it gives CASRRDTNTGELFF. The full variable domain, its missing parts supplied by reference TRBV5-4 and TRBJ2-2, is ETGVTQSPTHLIKTRGQQVTLRCSSQSGHNTVSWYQQALGQGPQFIFQYYREEENGRGNFPPRFSGLQFPNYSSELNVNALELDDSALYLCASRRDTNTGELFFGEGSRLTVL.

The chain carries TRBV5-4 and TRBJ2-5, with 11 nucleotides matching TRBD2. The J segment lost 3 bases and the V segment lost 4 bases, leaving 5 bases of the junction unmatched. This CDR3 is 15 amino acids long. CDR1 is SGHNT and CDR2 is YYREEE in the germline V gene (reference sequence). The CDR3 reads CASSPSGRPEETQYF. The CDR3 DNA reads TGTGCCAGCAGCCCTAGCGGGAGGCCCGAAGAGACCCAGTACTTC. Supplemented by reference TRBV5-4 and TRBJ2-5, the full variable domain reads ETGVTQSPTHLIKTRGQQVTLRCSSQSGHNTVSWYQQALGQGPQFIFQYYREEENGRGNFPPRFSGLQFPNYSSELNVNALELDDSALYLCASSPSGRPEETQYFGPGTRLLVL.

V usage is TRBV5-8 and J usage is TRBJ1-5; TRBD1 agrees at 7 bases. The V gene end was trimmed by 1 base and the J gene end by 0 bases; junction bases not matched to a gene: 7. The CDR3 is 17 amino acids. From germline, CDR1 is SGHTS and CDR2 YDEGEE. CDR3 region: CASSLLKGAFSNQPQHF. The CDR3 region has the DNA TGTGCCAGCAGCTTGCTGAAGGGGGCGTTTAGCAATCAGCCCCAGCATTTT. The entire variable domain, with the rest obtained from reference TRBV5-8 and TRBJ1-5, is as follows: EAGVTQSPTHLIKTRGQQATLRCSPISGHTSVYWYQQALGLGLQFLLWYDEGEERNRGNFPPRFSGRQFPNYSSELNVNALELEDSALYLCASSLLKGAFSNQPQHFGDGTRLSIL.

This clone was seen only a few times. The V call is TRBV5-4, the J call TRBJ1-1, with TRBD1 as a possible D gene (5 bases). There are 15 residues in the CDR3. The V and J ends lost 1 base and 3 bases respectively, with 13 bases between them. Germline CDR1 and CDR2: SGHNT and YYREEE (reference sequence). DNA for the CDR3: TGTGCCAGCAGCTTGTTCGAAGGGGTAGACACTGAAGCTTTCTTT. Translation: CASSLFEGVDTEAFF.

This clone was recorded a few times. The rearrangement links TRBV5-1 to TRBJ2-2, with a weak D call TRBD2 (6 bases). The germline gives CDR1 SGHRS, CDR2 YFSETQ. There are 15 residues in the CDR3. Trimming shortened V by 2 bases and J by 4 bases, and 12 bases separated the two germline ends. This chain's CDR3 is CASSLGGTSTGELFF. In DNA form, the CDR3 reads TGCGCCAGCAGCTTAGGAGGGACTTCCACCGGGGAGCTGTTTTTT. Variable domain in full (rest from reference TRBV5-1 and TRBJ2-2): KAGVTQTPRYLIKTRGQQVTLSCSPISGHRSVSWYQQTPGQGLQFLFEYFSETQRNKGNFPGRFSGRQFSNSRSEMNVSTLELGDSALYLCASSLGGTSTGELFFGEGSRLTVL.

The CDR3 region is CASSLGTSLETQYF. CDR3 coding DNA: TGTGCCAGCAGCTTAGGGACTAGCTTAGAGACCCAGTACTTC. The genes are TRBV7-2 and TRBJ2-5, with 8 bases aligning to TRBD2. This CDR3 region has 14 residues. With V trimmed by 1 base and J by 4 bases, 2 bases remained unmatched. CDR1 SGHTA and CDR2 FQGNSA come from the germline V gene.

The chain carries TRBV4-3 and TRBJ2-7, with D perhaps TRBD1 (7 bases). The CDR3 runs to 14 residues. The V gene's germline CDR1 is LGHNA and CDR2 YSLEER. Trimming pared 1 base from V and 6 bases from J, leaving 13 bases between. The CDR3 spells CASSQGLQGGEQYF. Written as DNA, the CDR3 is TGCGCCAGCAGCCAAGGGTTGCAGGGGGGCGAGCAGTACTTC.

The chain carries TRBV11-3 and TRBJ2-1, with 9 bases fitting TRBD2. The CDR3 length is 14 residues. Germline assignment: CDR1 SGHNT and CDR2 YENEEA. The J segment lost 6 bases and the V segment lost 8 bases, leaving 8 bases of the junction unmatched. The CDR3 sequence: CASVGLAGFNEQFF. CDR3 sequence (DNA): TGTGCCAGCGTCGGGCTAGCGGGATTCAATGAGCAGTTCTTC.